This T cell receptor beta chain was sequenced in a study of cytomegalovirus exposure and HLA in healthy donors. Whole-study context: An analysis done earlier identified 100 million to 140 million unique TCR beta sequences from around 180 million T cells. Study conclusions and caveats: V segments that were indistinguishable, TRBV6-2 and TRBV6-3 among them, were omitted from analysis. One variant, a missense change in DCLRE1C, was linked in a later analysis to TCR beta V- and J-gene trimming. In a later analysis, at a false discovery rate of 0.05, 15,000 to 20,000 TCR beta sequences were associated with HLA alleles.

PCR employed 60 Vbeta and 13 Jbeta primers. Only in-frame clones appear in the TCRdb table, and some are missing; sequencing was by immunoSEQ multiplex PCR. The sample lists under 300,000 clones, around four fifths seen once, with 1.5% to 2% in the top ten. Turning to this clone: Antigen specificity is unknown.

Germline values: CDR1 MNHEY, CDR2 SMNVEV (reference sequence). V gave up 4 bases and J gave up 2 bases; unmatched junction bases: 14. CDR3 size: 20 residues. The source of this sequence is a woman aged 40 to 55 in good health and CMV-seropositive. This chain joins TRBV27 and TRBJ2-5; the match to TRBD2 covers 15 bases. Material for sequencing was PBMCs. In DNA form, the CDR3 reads TGTGCCAGCAGTTGCAGGGAGTGGACTAGCGGGAGGGGGCCTCAAGAGACCCAGTACTTC. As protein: CASSCREWTSGRGPQETQYF.